These 18 T cell receptor beta chains originate from one sample sequenced in a study of blood T cell repertoires in COVID-19 (dated by TCRdb to about 2020). Library preparation used the immunoSEQ multiplex PCR assay. TCRdb provides this immuneACCESS table in a form limited to in-frame rearrangements. Some clones are lacking; in checked studies, under half of them reflect an unresolved V gene, and why the rest are absent is not known. Present in this sample are tens of thousands of clones, 85% to 90% of which were seen just once. In total, the top ten clones hold roughly an eighth of the sample. The sample taken for sequencing was peripheral blood. These TCRs come from a human donor with active COVID-19. The donor label of this sample is uncertain.

The J gene is TRBJ1-5, the V gene TRBV19, with TRBD1 matching 7 bases. V was clipped by 2 bases and J by 6 bases; unmatched bases: 1. The CDR3 spans 13 residues. Germline V gene lookup returns CDR1 LNHDA and CDR2 SQIVND (reference sequence). CDR3 protein: CASSIQGGQPQHF. The CDR3 DNA is TGTGCCAGTAGTATACAGGGGGGTCAGCCCCAGCATTTT.

The genes are TRBV25-1 and TRBJ2-7; 10 positions agree with TRBD1. The CDR3 runs 15 residues. The V segment lost 6 bases and the J segment 6 bases; nucleotides outside the gene matches: 11. Germline V CDR1 and CDR2: MGHDK, SYGVNS. CDR3 DNA: TGTGCCAGCAGGGCCTCAAGACAGGGGGCCACCGAGCAGTACTTC. Amino acid sequence: CASRASRQGATEQYF.

This clone was observed a few times. This chain connects TRBV5-4 to TRBJ2-7; 10 bases map to TRBD1. V gave up 0 bases and J gave up 2 bases; unmatched junction bases: 5. The CDR3 runs to 16 residues. Germline assignment: CDR1 SGHNT and CDR2 YYREEE (reference sequence). The CDR3 DNA follows: TGTGCCAGCAGCTTGGGGACAGGGGGACCTACCTACGAGCAGTACTTC. Encoded protein: CASSLGTGGPTYEQYF.

This sequence joins TRBV6-5 and TRBJ1-2, with TRBD1 identical over 7 bases. The ends lost 2 bases at V and 5 bases at J; junction bases unmatched: 8. CDR3 length: 15 residues. Germline CDR1 and CDR2: MNHEY and SVGAGI. The CDR3, as DNA: TGTGCCAGCAGTTACGATAGACAGGGCCTTTATGGCTACACCTTC. Residues: CASSYDRQGLYGYTF.

V and J are TRBV10-3 and TRBJ2-7, with TRBD1 matching 7 bases. Judging by the DNA end, TRBJ2-1 fits better; the J call may be wrong. Germline V lookup: CDR1 ENHRY, CDR2 SYGVKD. This CDR3 has 19 residues. In nucleotides, the CDR3 is TGTGCCATCAGTGAGTCGACTCCAGGGGGAAGGAGACCCTACAATGAGCAGTTCTTC. Its protein product is CAISESTPGGRRPYNEQFF.

The chain is built from TRBV10-3 and TRBJ2-1; 11 nucleotides match TRBD1. The CDR3 contains 14 residues. Trimming took 9 bases from V and 8 from J; bases not matched to a gene: 9. Germline V CDR1 and CDR2: ENHRY, SYGVKD. The DNA for the CDR3 is TGTGCCATGTCCGGGACAGGGGGTTGGGATGAGCAGTTCTTC. It is translated as CAMSGTGGWDEQFF.

The rearrangement links TRBV7-2 to TRBJ2-5; 8 positions match TRBD2. Losses at the gene ends were 4 bases for V and 7 bases for J; bases not matched to a gene: 8. CDR3 size: 14 residues. The germline gives CDR1 SGHTA, CDR2 FQGNSA. The CDR3: CASSSRRGGPTQYF. The CDR3 DNA is TGTGCCAGCAGCTCAAGACGCGGGGGGCCGACCCAGTACTTC.

This chain links TRBV19 with TRBJ2-6, with a possible D match to TRBD1 (5 bases). V was pared by 6 bases and J by 1 base, with 10 bases between. The CDR3 covers 15 residues. The germline gives CDR1 LNHDA, CDR2 SQIVND (reference sequence). Here the CDR3 reads CASSTQGSGANVLTF. CDR3 nucleotide sequence: TGTGCCAGTAGCACGCAGGGTTCTGGGGCCAACGTCCTGACTTTC.

The V gene is TRBV4-2, the J gene TRBJ2-1, with D possibly matching TRBD1 (5 bases). Per the germline V gene, CDR1 is LGHNA and CDR2 is YNFKEQ. Trimming pared 0 bases from V and 2 bases from J, leaving 8 bases between. This CDR3 is 15 amino acids long. The CDR3 loop is CASSQEWGTYNEQFF. CDR3 nucleotides: TGTGCCAGCAGCCAAGAGTGGGGCACCTACAATGAGCAGTTCTTC.

V is TRBV6-5 and J is TRBJ1-5, with 9 bases fitting TRBD1. The J segment lost 6 bases and the V segment lost 11 bases, leaving 5 bases of the junction unmatched. Germline loops: CDR1 MNHEY, CDR2 SVGAGI. The CDR3 extends over 12 amino acids. CDR3 amino acids: CAGGTGRQPQHF. CDR3 nucleotides: TGTGCCGGGGGGACAGGGCGTCAGCCCCAGCATTTT.

V gene TRBV7-6 combines with J gene TRBJ1-6; 8 bases match TRBD1. The V gene end was trimmed by 4 bases and the J gene end by 11 bases; junction bases not matched to a gene: 7. This CDR3 contains 14 residues. Germline-derived CDR1 and CDR2 are SGHVS and FNYEAQ. The CDR3 region is CASSSHGTGAPLHF. The CDR3 coding sequence is TGTGCCAGCAGCTCCCACGGGACAGGCGCACCCCTCCACTTT.

The V and J genes are TRBV18 and TRBJ2-7, with TRBD2 as a possible D gene (5 bases). Germline V lookup: CDR1 KGHSH, CDR2 LQKENI. V shed 6 bases and J shed 5 bases, with 14 bases lying between them. The CDR3 is made up of 13 amino acids. The CDR3 loop reads CASSRVGDDEQYF. Written as DNA, the CDR3 is TGTGCCAGCTCGCGGGTTGGTGACGACGAGCAGTACTTC.

V is TRBV15 and J is TRBJ1-1, with D perhaps matching TRBD1 (6 bases). The CDR3 covers 16 residues. Trimming left V 11 bases short and J 0 bases short, with 22 bases between. Germline V gene data show CDR1 as LNHNV and CDR2 as YYDKDF (reference sequence). In nucleotides, the CDR3 is TGTGCCGCCCGCGGGGGGGCGATGAACGTGAACACTGAAGCTTTCTTT. It yields the protein CAARGGAMNVNTEAFF.

With regard to this clone: One junction end disagrees with the germline gene, perhaps due to a read error. The chain couples TRBV6-5 to TRBJ2-3; TRBD1 matches at 7 bases. Germline CDR1 reads MNHEY; CDR2 reads SVGAGI. The CDR3 length is 15 residues. CDR3 in amino acids: CASRYSGQNTDTQYF. The DNA of the CDR3 is TGTGCCAGCAGGTACTCGGGACAGAACACAGATACGCAGTATTTT.

The chain carries TRBV5-4 and TRBJ2-7, with 12 bases identical to TRBD2. V gave up 2 bases and J gave up 5 bases; unmatched junction bases: 5. The CDR3 has 15 amino acids. Germline loops: CDR1 SGHNT, CDR2 YYREEE (reference sequence). The CDR3 sequence: CASSFRTSGKNEQYF. The CDR3 region has the DNA TGTGCCAGCAGCTTCCGGACTAGCGGGAAGAACGAGCAGTACTTC.

The chain employs TRBV5-6 and TRBJ2-7; 11 bases fit TRBD1. The J segment lost 3 bases and the V segment lost 4 bases, leaving 12 bases of the junction unmatched. This CDR3 is 17 amino acids long. The V gene's germline CDR1 is SGHDT and CDR2 YYEEEE. The CDR3 protein is CASSALAGGTGGYEQYF. The DNA for the CDR3 is TGTGCCAGCAGCGCGCTAGCAGGGGGGACAGGGGGCTACGAGCAGTACTTC.

This chain connects TRBV7-3 to TRBJ2-3; the D is unclear. CDR3 length: 15 amino acids. With 3 bases removed from V and 0 bases from J, the gap between germline ends came to 10 bases. Germline lookup yields CDR1 SGHTA and CDR2 FQGTGA. For the CDR3, the DNA is TGTGCCAGCAGCTTCTCGCGAACTAGCACAGATACGCAGTATTTT. Its protein is CASSFSRTSTDTQYF. Together with reference TRBV7-3 and TRBJ2-3, the CDR3 gives the full variable domain: GAGVSQTPSNKVTEKGKYVELRCDPISGHTALYWYRQSLGQGPEFLIYFQGTGAADDSGLPNDRFFAVRPEGSVSTLKIQRTERGDSAVYLCASSFSRTSTDTQYFGPGTRLTVL.

J is TRBJ1-2 and V is TRBV5-1, with 7 nucleotides matching TRBD1. The J segment lost 1 base and the V segment lost 4 bases, leaving 1 base of the junction unmatched. The CDR3 contains 13 residues. Germline CDR1 and CDR2: SGHRS and YFSETQ. This chain's CDR3 is CASSRDSNYGYTF. DNA of the CDR3: TGCGCCAGCAGCCGGGACAGTAACTATGGCTACACCTTC.